This TCR beta chain was profiled in a study of shared clonotypes between healthy human individuals. Overall study context: Plates per donor: three CD4 naive, three CD4 memory, two CD8 naive, one CD8 memory.

The trim removed 2 bases at V and 4 bases at J, leaving 7 bases unmatched. In germline, CDR1 is SGHTA, CDR2 FQGTGA. The CDR3 loop spans 16 amino acids. Clones were read by immunoSEQ multiplex PCR, and TCRdb kept only the in-frame ones, dropping some. This sample has about 230,000 clones, with about 65% found just once. The sequenced material came from memory CD4+ T cells sorted from blood. The subset is: CD45RA-negative fraction. V gene TRBV7-3 combines with J gene TRBJ2-3, with 9 bases that match TRBD1. This receptor was taken from a man younger than 40 in good health. This chain's CDR3 is CASSLAAQGASDTQYF. In DNA form, the CDR3 reads TGTGCCAGCAGCTTAGCAGCACAGGGGGCATCAGATACGCAGTATTTT.